This TCR beta chain was recovered during a study of blood T cell repertoires in COVID-19. For the study at large: Acute and convalescent COVID-19 specimens originated in the United States, Italy and Spain. T cells, B-cell-depleted T cells, or PBMCs supplied cDNA or gDNA.

This clone was detected only a few times. Those who participated ranged in age from about 18 to 89 years and resided in 20 to 30 US areas. Exposed participants encountered a COVID-19 case during the 2 weeks preceding study entry. Data came from immunoSEQ multiplex PCR; TCRdb stores just in-frame clones and leaves some out. The repertoire holds approximately 220,000 clones, with 83% as singletons. With 9 bases removed from V and 7 bases from J, the gap between germline ends came to 16 bases. The CDR3 contains 14 residues. Germline V gene lookup returns CDR1 LNHDA and CDR2 SQIVND (reference sequence). This sequence was found in a woman aged 40 to 50 who had been exposed to COVID-19. The sample consisted of PBMCs or T cells enriched from blood (not recorded which). This chain connects TRBV19 to TRBJ1-6, with a weak D call TRBD1 (6 bases). The CDR3 region is CASATLQGNSPLHF. DNA for the CDR3: TGTGCCAGCGCCACCTTACAGGGAAATTCACCCCTCCACTTT.